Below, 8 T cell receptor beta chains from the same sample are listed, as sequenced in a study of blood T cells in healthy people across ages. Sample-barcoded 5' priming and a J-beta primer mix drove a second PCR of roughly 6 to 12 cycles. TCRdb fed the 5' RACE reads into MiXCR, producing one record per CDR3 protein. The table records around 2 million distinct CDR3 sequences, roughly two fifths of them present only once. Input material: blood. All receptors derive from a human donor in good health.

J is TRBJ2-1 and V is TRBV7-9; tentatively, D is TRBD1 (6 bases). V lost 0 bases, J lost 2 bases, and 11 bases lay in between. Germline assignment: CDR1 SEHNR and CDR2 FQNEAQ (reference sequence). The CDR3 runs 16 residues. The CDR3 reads CASSLAPQGTYNEQFF. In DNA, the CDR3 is TGTGCCAGCAGCTTAGCGCCGCAGGGGACCTACAATGAGCAGTTCTTC.

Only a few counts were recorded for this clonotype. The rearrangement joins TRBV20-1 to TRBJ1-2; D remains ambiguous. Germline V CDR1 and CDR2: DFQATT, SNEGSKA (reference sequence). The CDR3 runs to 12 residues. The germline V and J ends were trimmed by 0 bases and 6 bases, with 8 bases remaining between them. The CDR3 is CSARDLGDGYTF. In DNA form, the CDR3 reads TGCAGTGCTAGAGATCTTGGAGATGGCTACACCTTC.

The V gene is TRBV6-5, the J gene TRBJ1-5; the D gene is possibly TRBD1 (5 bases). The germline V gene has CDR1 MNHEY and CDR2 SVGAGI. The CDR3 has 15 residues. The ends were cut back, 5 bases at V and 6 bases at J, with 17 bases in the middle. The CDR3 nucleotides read TGTGCCAGCAGTAGAACAGGTCGACCAAGTCAGCCCCAGCATTTT. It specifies CASSRTGRPSQPQHF.

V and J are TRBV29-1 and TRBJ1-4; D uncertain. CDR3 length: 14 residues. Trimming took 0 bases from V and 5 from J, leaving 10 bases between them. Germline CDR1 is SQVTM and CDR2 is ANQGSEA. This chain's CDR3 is CSVEEGSTNEKLFF. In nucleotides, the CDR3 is TGCAGCGTTGAAGAAGGAAGTACCAATGAAAAACTGTTTTTT.

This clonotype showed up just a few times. As DNA, the CDR3 is TGTGCCAGCGGGAGACAGGTTTCCCTTTCGGGTGAGCAGTTCTTC. Amino acids: CASGRQVSLSGEQFF. V gene TRBV2 combines with J gene TRBJ2-1, with D perhaps TRBD1 (6 bases). The CDR3 covers 15 residues. CDR1 SNHLY and CDR2 FYNNEI come from the germline V gene. V lost 8 bases, J lost 9 bases, and 23 bases lay in between.

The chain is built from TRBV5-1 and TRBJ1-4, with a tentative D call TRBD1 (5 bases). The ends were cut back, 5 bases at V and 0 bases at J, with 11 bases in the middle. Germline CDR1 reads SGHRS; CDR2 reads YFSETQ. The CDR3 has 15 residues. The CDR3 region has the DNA TGCGCCAGCAGACCCACAGGAACAACTAATGAAAAACTGTTTTTT. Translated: CASRPTGTTNEKLFF.

CDR3 sequence: CSARVSGGTPGNEQFF. CDR3 in DNA: TGCAGTGCTAGAGTTAGCGGGGGTACCCCTGGGAATGAGCAGTTCTTC. V and J are TRBV20-1 and TRBJ2-1; 9 bases line up with TRBD2. V was clipped by 1 base and J by 7 bases; unmatched bases: 11. The germline V gene has CDR1 DFQATT and CDR2 SNEGSKA (reference sequence). There are 16 residues in the CDR3.

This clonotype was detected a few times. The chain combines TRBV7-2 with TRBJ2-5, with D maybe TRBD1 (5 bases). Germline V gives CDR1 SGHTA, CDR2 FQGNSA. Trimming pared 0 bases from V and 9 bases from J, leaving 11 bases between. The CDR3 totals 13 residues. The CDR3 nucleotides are TGTGCCAGCAGCTTAGCGTGGGCAGGGCCCCAGTACTTC. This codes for CASSLAWAGPQYF.